Listed below are T cell receptor beta chains from one sample, sequenced in a study of T-cell memory formation after mild COVID-19. TCRdb reanalysed the 5' RACE reads using MiXCR and keeps one entry per CDR3 protein. Among around 200,000 distinct CDR3 sequences listed, about a fifth were seen once. Sequencing used PBMCs or a T cell subset sorted from them (not recorded which). These receptors came from an adult woman who had mild COVID-19 (a few samples of this study predate the infection). Cell type and time point are not known. Both conserved end residues are part of each CDR3. Clone size is stated in some rows and not others, as once, few, many or a class when expanded.

CDR3: CASSLLGGDEQYF
J: TRBJ2-7
size: few
V: TRBV5-1

CDR3: CASSGFTGELFF
J: TRBJ2-2
size: few
V: TRBV9

CDR3: CSVDGPGPYNEQFF
J: TRBJ2-1
size: .
V: TRBV29-1

CDR3: CASSVPGLAGGPDSEQYF
J: TRBJ2-7
size: .
V: TRBV5-4

CDR3: CASSEPGQGAREKLFF
J: TRBJ1-4
size: .
V: TRBV25-1

CDR3: CAWSVGQGGTEAFF
J: TRBJ1-1
size: .
V: TRBV30

CDR3: CSARETSGSYEQYF
J: TRBJ2-7
size: .
V: TRBV20-1

CDR3: CASSYLAGSSDTQYF
J: TRBJ2-3
size: .
V: TRBV6-5

CDR3: CASEASGSYEQYF
J: TRBJ2-7
size: few
V: TRBV2

CDR3: CASSPLAGGVTDTQYF
J: TRBJ2-3
size: once
V: TRBV7-3

CDR3: CASSLYDEQFF
J: TRBJ2-1
size: .
V: TRBV27

CDR3: CASSLNSGSLGWTYNEQFF
J: TRBJ2-1
size: few
V: TRBV7-8

CDR3: CATSRPDRVYGYTF
J: TRBJ1-2
size: .
V: TRBV15

CDR3: CASSPWPPTGGLTDTQYF
J: TRBJ2-3
size: few
V: TRBV12-3/TRBV12-4

CDR3: CASSRPGTSGRGKYF
J: TRBJ2-3
size: .
V: TRBV4-2

CDR3: CSVVLLGDLSTDTQYF
J: TRBJ2-3
size: many
V: TRBV29-1

CDR3: CSIRGTDTQYF
J: TRBJ2-3
size: .
V: TRBV29-1

CDR3: CASSSDGRGEFF
J: TRBJ2-1
size: once
V: TRBV5-1

CDR3: CASSPGQGATEAFF
J: TRBJ1-1
size: .
V: TRBV6-5

CDR3: CASRPPGTSGVYEQYF
J: TRBJ2-7
size: few
V: TRBV12-3/TRBV12-4

CDR3: CASSYSDGTGDNVLTF
J: TRBJ2-6
size: .
V: TRBV6-5

CDR3: CASSQDLLAGAYEQYF
J: TRBJ2-7
size: .
V: TRBV4-2

CDR3: CASSPGGHGADEQFF
J: TRBJ2-1
size: .
V: TRBV4-2

CDR3: CASSSVLGDEQYF
J: TRBJ2-7
size: .
V: TRBV7-6

CDR3: CATSDNRGSNTEAFF
J: TRBJ1-1
size: .
V: TRBV24-1

CDR3: CASSLQGPADGYTF
J: TRBJ1-2
size: .
V: TRBV5-6

CDR3: CAISSSWADTQYF
J: TRBJ2-3
size: .
V: TRBV10-3

CDR3: CASWAGPYGYTF
J: TRBJ1-2
size: few
V: TRBV7-2

CDR3: CASSPRGREDTQYF
J: TRBJ2-3
size: .
V: TRBV13

CDR3: CATSYKRTGGDYEQYF
J: TRBJ2-7
size: few
V: TRBV24-1

CDR3: CASSQFGLFVNSPLHF
J: TRBJ1-6
size: few
V: TRBV4-1

CDR3: CASSWDGPDSGANVLTF
J: TRBJ2-6
size: few
V: TRBV6-1

CDR3: CASSVDEGSYEQYF
J: TRBJ2-7
size: .
V: TRBV9

CDR3: CASSYDRANYGYTF
J: TRBJ1-2
size: .
V: TRBV6-5

CDR3: CASGSGRSSYEQYF
J: TRBJ2-7
size: .
V: TRBV27

CDR3: CASSQALADSTGELFF
J: TRBJ2-2
size: few
V: TRBV4-3

CDR3: CASSRLGTGDIQYF
J: TRBJ2-4
size: .
V: TRBV13

CDR3: CASSLKGLAARQIHTEAFF
J: TRBJ1-1
size: few
V: TRBV11-3

CDR3: CASSPEGDMDEQFF
J: TRBJ2-1
size: .
V: TRBV4-2

CDR3: CASSLASSRPFF
J: TRBJ2-1
size: many
V: TRBV7-2